What follows are 13 T cell receptor beta chains derived from one specimen sequenced in a study of blood T cell repertoires in COVID-19. The repertoire was sequenced with immunoSEQ multiplex PCR; TCRdb's copy has only in-frame clones and lacks some. The data show 150,000 to 200,000 clones, with 80% to 90% seen just once and 0.7% to 0.95% held by the top ten. The sample comprised peripheral blood. These receptors were collected from a woman aged 70-85 years with acute or convalescent COVID-19.

The chain has TRBV11-3 and TRBJ1-1, with 7 positions matching TRBD1. The germline CDR1 and CDR2 sequences are SGHNT and YENEEA. After removal of 4 bases from V and 1 base from J, the junction contained 6 bases not matched to a gene. The CDR3 has 15 residues. CDR3 protein: CASSSQGLGNTEAFF. The CDR3 coding sequence is TGTGCCAGCAGCTCACAGGGGTTGGGGAACACTGAAGCTTTCTTT.

The J gene is TRBJ1-5, the V gene TRBV5-8, with 9 bases aligning to TRBD1. Looked up from germline, CDR1 is SGHTS and CDR2 is YDEGEE. V dropped 4 bases and J dropped 3; count of bases not matched to a gene: 5. This CDR3 region has 15 residues. The CDR3 sequence is CASSLGTGPNQPQHF. The CDR3 bases are TGTGCCAGCAGCCTCGGGACAGGGCCCAATCAGCCCCAGCATTTT.

This chain's CDR3 is CASSFSRLGPGELFF. As DNA, the CDR3 is TGCGCCAGCAGCTTTTCTCGACTAGGGCCCGGGGAGCTGTTTTTT. This chain joins TRBV5-1 and TRBJ2-2, with D perhaps TRBD2 (6 bases). CDR3 length: 15 amino acids. V was trimmed by 2 bases and J by 6 bases, leaving 14 bases between them. Germline V gene sequence: CDR1 SGHRS, CDR2 YFSETQ.

The chain recombines TRBV7-2 with TRBJ1-2, with a weak D call TRBD1 (5 bases). Germline V gives CDR1 SGHTA, CDR2 FQGNSA. V lost 3 bases to trimming and J lost 7 bases, with 12 bases between them. The CDR3 totals 13 residues. The CDR3: CASSFRGASGYTF. The CDR3 coding sequence is TGTGCCAGCAGCTTTCGCGGGGCTTCTGGCTACACCTTC.

This clone has just one count. This chain links TRBV27 with TRBJ1-5; 10 bases agree with TRBD1. The CDR3 runs to 15 residues. The ends lost 5 bases at V and 7 bases at J; junction bases unmatched: 8. The germline CDR1 and CDR2 sequences are MNHEY and SMNVEV (reference sequence). The CDR3 protein is CASSANGQGGQPQHF. The CDR3 bases are TGTGCCAGCAGTGCCAACGGACAGGGGGGACAGCCCCAGCATTTT.

The rearrangement joins TRBV28 to TRBJ2-7; TRBD2 agrees at 13 bases. Germline V gene sequence: CDR1 MDHEN, CDR2 SYDVKM. This CDR3 contains 16 residues. V lost 6 bases, J lost 7 bases, and 12 bases stayed unmatched. Here the CDR3 DNA reads TGTGCCAGCAGCATGGCGGGACTAGCGGGAAAAGGGGAGCAGTACTTC. Its protein product is CASSMAGLAGKGEQYF.

V gene TRBV18 combines with J gene TRBJ1-2; D gene unclear. This CDR3 has 16 amino acids. Germline CDR1 KGHSH, CDR2 LQKENI. With 1 base removed from V and 3 bases from J, the gap between germline ends came to 15 bases. CDR3 protein: CASSPLSTAGDYGYTF. In nucleotides, the CDR3 is TGTGCCAGCTCACCACTGAGTACTGCCGGAGACTATGGCTACACCTTC.

This clone has just a few counts. The V gene is TRBV11-3, the J gene TRBJ2-7; 8 positions match TRBD2. Germline CDR1 is SGHNT and CDR2 is YENEEA. The J segment lost 7 bases and the V segment lost 5 bases, leaving 19 bases of the junction unmatched. This CDR3 contains 17 residues. The CDR3: CASSHLNSVSGTKEQYF. DNA for the CDR3: TGTGCCAGCAGCCACCTAAATAGCGTTAGCGGGACGAAGGAGCAGTACTTC. The full variable domain, with the rest looked up from reference TRBV11-3 and TRBJ2-7, is EAGVVQSPRYKIIEKKQPVAFWCNPISGHNTLYWYLQNLGQGPELLIRYENEEAVDDSQLPKDRFSAERLKGVDSTLKIQPAELGDSAVYLCASSHLNSVSGTKEQYFGPGTRLTVT.

The chain is built from TRBV18 and TRBJ2-7; D remains unclear. Trimming stripped 6 bases from V and 1 base from J, with 10 bases between. The CDR3 has 13 residues. Germline V gene data show CDR1 as KGHSH and CDR2 as LQKENI. CDR3 nucleotide sequence: TGTGCCAGCTCGTACCAGAATTCCTACGAGCAGTACTTC. This sequence encodes CASSYQNSYEQYF. Variable domain in full (rest from reference TRBV18 and TRBJ2-7): NAGVMQNPRHLVRRRGQEARLRCSPMKGHSHVYWYRQLPEEGLKFMVYLQKENIIDESGMPKERFSAEFPKEGPSILRIQQVVRGDSAAYFCASSYQNSYEQYFGPGTRLTVT.

This chain uses TRBV28 with TRBJ2-7, with 13 bases matching TRBD2. Germline loops: CDR1 MDHEN, CDR2 SYDVKM. J was trimmed by 3 bases and V by 2 bases; bases with no gene match: 4. The CDR3 extends over 16 amino acids. CDR3 nucleotides: TGTGCCAGCAGTTTAGGACTAGCGGGAGTACGCTACGAGCAGTACTTC. Protein sequence: CASSLGLAGVRYEQYF.

The CDR3 DNA follows: TGTGCCAGCAGCCAAGATATCCTCCCTAGCGGGGGACCGAGGGAGGAGTATTTT. This gives the protein CASSQDILPSGGPREEYF. V and J are TRBV3-1 (or the pseudogene TRBV3-2) and TRBJ2-3; TRBD2 matches 10 bases. After removal of 0 bases from V and 13 bases from J, the junction contained 19 bases not matched to a gene. Germline lookup yields CDR1 LGHDT and CDR2 YNNKEL (reference sequence). The CDR3 sequence is 18 residues long.

This clone was found once. V usage is TRBV5-4 and J usage is TRBJ2-3; 9 bases align to TRBD2. Germline CDR1 is SGHNT and CDR2 is YYREEE (reference sequence). Losses at the gene ends were 0 bases for V and 5 bases for J; bases not matched to a gene: 7. The CDR3 has 16 residues. The CDR3 DNA is TGTGCCAGCAGCTTGGAAGGCGGGAGGGCCAGAGATACGCAGTATTTT. Protein sequence: CASSLEGGRARDTQYF.

V gene TRBV6-5 combines with J gene TRBJ2-1, with 10 positions matching TRBD2. CDR3 length equals 14 residues. With 4 bases clipped from V and 8 bases from J, the junction kept 5 bases outside the gene matches. Germline V gene sequence: CDR1 MNHEY, CDR2 SVGAGI. CDR3 loop: CASSWSGRAHEQFF. The CDR3 DNA sequence: TGTGCCAGCAGTTGGAGCGGGAGGGCCCATGAGCAGTTCTTC.